This TCR beta chain came from a study of CD8 T cells in Susac syndrome. Trimming cost V 5 bases and J 2 bases; bases outside gene matches: 2. Germline CDR1 and CDR2: DFQATT and SNEGSKA (reference sequence). This CDR3 has 13 amino acids. An amount of RNA that ranged from 0.5 to 1 ug was reverse transcribed with random hexamers. The CDR3 of TCR beta was amplified by immunoSEQ multiplex PCR across 54 Vbeta and 13 Jbeta. Using its own MiXCR run on the immunoSEQ multiplex PCR reads, TCRdb lists one record per CDR3 protein. The profile shows 200,000 to 250,000 distinct CDR3 sequences, about 96% of them singletons. Sequencing of TCR beta was undertaken in CD8+ and CD4+ T cells derived from blood. Bulk CD8+ and CD4+ cells came from magnetic negative isolation; CD8+ TEMRA by FACS.

This sequence was found in a human donor with multiple sclerosis. The V and J genes are TRBV20-1 and TRBJ2-1, with 8 bases fitting TRBD2. Sequenced input: CD4+ T cells from PBMCs. The CDR3 region has the DNA TGCAGTGCTGGCGGGAGGACCTACAATGAGCAGTTCTTC. Amino acid sequence: CSAGGRTYNEQFF.